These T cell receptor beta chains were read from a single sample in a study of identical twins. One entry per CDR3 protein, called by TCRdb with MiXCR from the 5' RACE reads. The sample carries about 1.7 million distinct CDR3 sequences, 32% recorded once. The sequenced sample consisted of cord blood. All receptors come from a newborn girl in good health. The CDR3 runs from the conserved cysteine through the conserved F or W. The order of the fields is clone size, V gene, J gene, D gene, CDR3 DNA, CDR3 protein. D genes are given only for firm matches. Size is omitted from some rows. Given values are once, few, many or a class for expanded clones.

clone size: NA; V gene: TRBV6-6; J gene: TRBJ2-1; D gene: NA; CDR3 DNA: TGTGCCAGCAGTTCTCCTAGGAGCGGTCACAATGAGCAGTTCTTC; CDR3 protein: CASSSPRSGHNEQFF
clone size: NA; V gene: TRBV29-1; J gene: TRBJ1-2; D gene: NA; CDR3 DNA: TGCAGCGTCGGAGTGGGGCCGGCGGACTATGGCTACACCTTC; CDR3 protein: CSVGVGPADYGYTF
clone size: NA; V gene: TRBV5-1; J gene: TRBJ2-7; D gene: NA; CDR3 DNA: TGCGCCAGCAGCTTGAGCAGAGAGGCCCAGTACTTC; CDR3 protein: CASSLSREAQYF
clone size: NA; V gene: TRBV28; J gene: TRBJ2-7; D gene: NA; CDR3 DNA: TGTGCCAGCAGTTCCTTTGACCGAGGAAAGCAGTACTTC; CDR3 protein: CASSSFDRGKQYF
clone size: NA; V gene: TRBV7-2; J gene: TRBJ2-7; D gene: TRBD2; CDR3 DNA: TGTGCCAGCAGCTCACAAAAAGTGGGTAGCGGGTCCTACGAGCAGTACTTC; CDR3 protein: CASSSQKVGSGSYEQYF
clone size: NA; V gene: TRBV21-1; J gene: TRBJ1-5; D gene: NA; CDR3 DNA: TGTGCCAGCCCCCAAATCCCAGGGGCCAGTATTGGAGGGAACTTCCAGCATTTT; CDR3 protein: CASPQIPGASIGGNFQHF
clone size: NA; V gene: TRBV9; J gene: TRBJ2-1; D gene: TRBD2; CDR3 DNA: TGTGCCAGCAGCGGGGGGGGACTAGCGAATCTCAATGAGCAGTTCTTC; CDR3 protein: CASSGGGLANLNEQFF
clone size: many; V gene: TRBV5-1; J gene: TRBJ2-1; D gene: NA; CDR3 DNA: TGCGCCAGCAGCTTTTGGGGCTCCGGGACCCAGCAGTTCTTC; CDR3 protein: CASSFWGSGTQQFF
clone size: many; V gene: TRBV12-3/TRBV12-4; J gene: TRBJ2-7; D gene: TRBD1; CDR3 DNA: TGTGCCAGCAACCCGGGACAGGGTTTCTACGAGCAGTACTTC; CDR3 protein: CASNPGQGFYEQYF
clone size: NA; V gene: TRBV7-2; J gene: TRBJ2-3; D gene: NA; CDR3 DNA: TGTGCCAGCAACCTTATTGGGGGGACTTTTCCCCCCTTCAGCACAGATACGCAGTATTTT; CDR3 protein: CASNLIGGTFPPFSTDTQYF
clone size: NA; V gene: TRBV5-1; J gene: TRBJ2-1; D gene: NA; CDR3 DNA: TGCGCCAGCAGCTTGGTCCTAGCCACTGCCTTCTCCTACAATGAGCAGTTCTTC; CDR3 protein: CASSLVLATAFSYNEQFF
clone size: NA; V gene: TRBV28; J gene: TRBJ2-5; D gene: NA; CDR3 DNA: TGTGCCAGCAGTTTTTGGGGTCACGAGCACTACTTC; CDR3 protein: CASSFWGHEHYF
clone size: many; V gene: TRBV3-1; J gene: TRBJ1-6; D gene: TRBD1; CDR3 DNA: TGTGCCAGCAGCCCACAGGGGAATAATTCACCCCTCCACTTT; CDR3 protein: CASSPQGNNSPLHF
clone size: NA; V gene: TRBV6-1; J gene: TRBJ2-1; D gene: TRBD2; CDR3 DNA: TGTGCCAGCAGGGTGACGACTAGCGGGGAATACTACAATGAGCAGTTCTTC; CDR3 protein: CASRVTTSGEYYNEQFF
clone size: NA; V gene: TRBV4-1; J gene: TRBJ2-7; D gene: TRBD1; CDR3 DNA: TGCGCCAGCAGCCAGTACAGGGGGAGCTCCTACAATGAGCAGTACTTC; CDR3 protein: CASSQYRGSSYNEQYF
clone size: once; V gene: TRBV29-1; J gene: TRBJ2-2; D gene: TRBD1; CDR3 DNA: TGCAACGTGTTTGGTAGGGGGCCGACCGGGGAGCTGTTTTTT; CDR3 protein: CNVFGRGPTGELFF
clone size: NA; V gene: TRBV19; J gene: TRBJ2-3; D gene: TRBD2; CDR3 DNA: TGTGCCAGTAGTGCTGGGACTAGCGGAAGTACGCAGTATTTT; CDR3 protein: CASSAGTSGSTQYF
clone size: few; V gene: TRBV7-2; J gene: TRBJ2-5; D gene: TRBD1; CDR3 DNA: TGTGCCAGCAGCTTTATCCAGGGGGCGAGGGAGACCCAGTACTTC; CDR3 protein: CASSFIQGARETQYF
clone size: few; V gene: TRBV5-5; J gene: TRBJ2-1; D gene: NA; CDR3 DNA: TGTGCCAGCAGCTTAGCTAGCCTAACTCTGAATGAGCAGTTCTTC; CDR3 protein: CASSLASLTLNEQFF
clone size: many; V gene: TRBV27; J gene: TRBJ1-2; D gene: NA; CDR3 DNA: TGTGCCAGCAGTTTGGCAGGGCCCTATGGCTACACCTTC; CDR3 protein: CASSLAGPYGYTF
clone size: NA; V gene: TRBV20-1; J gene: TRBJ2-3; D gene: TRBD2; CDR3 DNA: TGCAGTGCTACTTTAAGCGCTAGCGGGGCGAGCACAGATACGCAGTATTTT; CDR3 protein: CSATLSASGASTDTQYF
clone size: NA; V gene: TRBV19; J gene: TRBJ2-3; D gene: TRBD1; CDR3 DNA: TGTGCCAGTAGTGTTAACAGGGGTGCGTCTAGCACAGATACGCAGTATTTT; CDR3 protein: CASSVNRGASSTDTQYF
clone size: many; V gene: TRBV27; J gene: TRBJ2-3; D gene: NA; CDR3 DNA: TGTGCCAGCTTAACGGGACAAGGAACAGATACGCAGTATTTT; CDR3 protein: CASLTGQGTDTQYF
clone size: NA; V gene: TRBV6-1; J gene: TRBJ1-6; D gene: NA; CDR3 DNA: TGTGCCAGCAGTGATTATGGGAATTCACCCCTCCACTTT; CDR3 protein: CASSDYGNSPLHF
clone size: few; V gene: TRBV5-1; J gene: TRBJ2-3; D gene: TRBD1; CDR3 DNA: TGCGCCAGCAGCCAGGGGGACCCCAGCACAGATACGCAGTATTTT; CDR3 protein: CASSQGDPSTDTQYF
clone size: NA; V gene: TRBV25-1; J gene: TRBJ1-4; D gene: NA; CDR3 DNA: TGTGCCAGCAGTGAATGGGGCAGCGAAAAACTGTTTTTT; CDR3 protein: CASSEWGSEKLFF
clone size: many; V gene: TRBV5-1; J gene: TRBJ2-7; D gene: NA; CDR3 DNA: TGTGCCAGCAGTGGCCGGACTTCTGGCTACGAGCAGTACTTC; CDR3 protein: CASSGRTSGYEQYF
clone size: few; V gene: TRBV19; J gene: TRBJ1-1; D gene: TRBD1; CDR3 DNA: TGTGCCAGTAGAACTGCTGGGACAGGGAACACTGAAGCTTTCTTT; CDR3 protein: CASRTAGTGNTEAFF
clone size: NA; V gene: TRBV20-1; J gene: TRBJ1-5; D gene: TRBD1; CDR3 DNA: TGCAGTGCTAGATCCACGGACAGGGCGTCTAGCAATCAGCCCCAGCATTTT; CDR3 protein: CSARSTDRASSNQPQHF
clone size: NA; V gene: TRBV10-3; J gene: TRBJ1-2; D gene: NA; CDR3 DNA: TGTGCCATCAGACCCCAGGGTCGGGACTATGGCTACACCTTC; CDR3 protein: CAIRPQGRDYGYTF
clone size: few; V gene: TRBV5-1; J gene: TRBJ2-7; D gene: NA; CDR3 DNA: NA; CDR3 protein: CASSFGTGTGALSEYF
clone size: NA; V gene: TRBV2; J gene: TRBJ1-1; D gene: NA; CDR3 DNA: TGTGCCGGCAGTGAAGCCCTTGACAGCGGGAGAGGTGCTTTCTTT; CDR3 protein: CAGSEALDSGRGAFF
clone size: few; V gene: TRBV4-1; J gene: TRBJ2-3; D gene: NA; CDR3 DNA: TGCGCCAGCAGCCCCCCTTCCTGGGATACGCAGTATTTT; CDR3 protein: CASSPPSWDTQYF
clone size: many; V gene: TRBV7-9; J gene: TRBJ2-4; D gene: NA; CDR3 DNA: TGTGCCAGCAGCTTACGTACGACTCAGTACTTC; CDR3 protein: CASSLRTTQYF
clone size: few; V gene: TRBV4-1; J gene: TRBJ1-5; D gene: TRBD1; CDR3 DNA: TGCGCCAGCAGACAAGTTCCGGGACAGGGACCTTTTAGCAATCAGCCCCAGCATTTT; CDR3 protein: CASRQVPGQGPFSNQPQHF
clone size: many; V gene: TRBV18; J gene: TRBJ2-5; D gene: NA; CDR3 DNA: TGTGCCAGCTCACCGGGACACCAAGAGACCCAGTACTTC; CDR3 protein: CASSPGHQETQYF
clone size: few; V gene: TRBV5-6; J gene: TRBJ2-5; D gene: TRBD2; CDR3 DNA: TGTGCCAGCAGCAAACTAGCGGGAGGTGTAGAGACCCAGTACTTC; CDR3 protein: CASSKLAGGVETQYF
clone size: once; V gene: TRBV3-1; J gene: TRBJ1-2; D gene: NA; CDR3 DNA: TGTGCCAGCAGCCAGCTCCGGGAAGGCTACACCTTC; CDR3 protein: CASSQLREGYTF
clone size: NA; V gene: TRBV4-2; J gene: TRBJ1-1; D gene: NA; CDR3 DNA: TGTGCCAGCAGCCAAGCAAAGGTCAGGGCGAACACTGAAGCTTTCTTT; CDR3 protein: CASSQAKVRANTEAFF
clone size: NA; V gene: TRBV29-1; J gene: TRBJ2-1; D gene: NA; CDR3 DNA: TGCAGCGTTGCCGGGGTTTCCTACAATGAGCAGTTCTTC; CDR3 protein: CSVAGVSYNEQFF